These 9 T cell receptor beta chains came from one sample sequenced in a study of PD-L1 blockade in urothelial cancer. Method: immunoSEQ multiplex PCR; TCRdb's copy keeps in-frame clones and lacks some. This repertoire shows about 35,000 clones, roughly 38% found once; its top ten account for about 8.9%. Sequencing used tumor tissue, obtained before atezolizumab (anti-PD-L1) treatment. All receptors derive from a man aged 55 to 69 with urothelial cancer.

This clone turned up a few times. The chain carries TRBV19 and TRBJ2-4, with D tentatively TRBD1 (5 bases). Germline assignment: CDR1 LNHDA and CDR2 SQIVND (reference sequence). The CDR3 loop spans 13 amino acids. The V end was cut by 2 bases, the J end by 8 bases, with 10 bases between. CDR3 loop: CASSITGSDIQYF. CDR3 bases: TGTGCCAGTAGTATAACAGGTTCGGACATTCAGTACTTC.

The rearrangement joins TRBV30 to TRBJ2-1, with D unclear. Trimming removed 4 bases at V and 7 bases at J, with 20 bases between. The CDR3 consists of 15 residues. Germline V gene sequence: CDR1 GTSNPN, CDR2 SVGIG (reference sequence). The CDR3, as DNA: TGTGCCTGGAATGTAGACTCCGTGTTGGGGAATGAGCAGTTCTTC. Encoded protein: CAWNVDSVLGNEQFF.

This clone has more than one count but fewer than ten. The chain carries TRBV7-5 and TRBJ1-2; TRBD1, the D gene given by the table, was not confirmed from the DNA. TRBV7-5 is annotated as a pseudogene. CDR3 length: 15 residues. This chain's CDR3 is CASSFSPDREEGYTF. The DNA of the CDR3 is TGTGCCAGCAGCTTTAGCCCGGACAGGGAAGAAGGCTACACCTTC.

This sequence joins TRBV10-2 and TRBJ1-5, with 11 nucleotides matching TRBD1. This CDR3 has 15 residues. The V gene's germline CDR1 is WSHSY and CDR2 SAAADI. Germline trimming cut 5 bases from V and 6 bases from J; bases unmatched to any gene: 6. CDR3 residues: CASSRDRGSGQPQHF. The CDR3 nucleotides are TGCGCCAGCAGTCGGGACAGGGGGTCAGGTCAGCCCCAGCATTTT.

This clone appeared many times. The CDR3 DNA follows: TGTGCCAGCAGCTTAATTTCGACTGTCGCCTACGAGCAGTACTTC. Its translation is CASSLISTVAYEQYF. The rearrangement links TRBV11-3 to TRBJ2-7; D not certain. Germline-derived CDR1 and CDR2 are SGHNT and YENEEA. Trimming stripped 2 bases from V and 2 bases from J, with 13 bases between. This CDR3 spans 15 amino acids.

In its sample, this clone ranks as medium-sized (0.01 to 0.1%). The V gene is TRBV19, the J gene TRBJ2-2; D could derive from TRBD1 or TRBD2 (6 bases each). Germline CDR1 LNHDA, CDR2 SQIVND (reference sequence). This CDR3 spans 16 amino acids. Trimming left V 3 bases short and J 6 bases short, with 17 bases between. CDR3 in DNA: TGTGCCAGTAGTATCAAGATCGGGGGCGCCGCCGGGGAGCTGTTTTTT. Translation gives CASSIKIGGAAGELFF.

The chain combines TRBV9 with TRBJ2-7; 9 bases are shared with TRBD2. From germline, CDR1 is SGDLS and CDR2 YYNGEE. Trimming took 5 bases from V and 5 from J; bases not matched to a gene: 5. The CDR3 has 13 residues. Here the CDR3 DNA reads TGTGCCAGCAGAAGTAGCGGGAGTAACGAGCAGTACTTC. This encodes CASRSSGSNEQYF.

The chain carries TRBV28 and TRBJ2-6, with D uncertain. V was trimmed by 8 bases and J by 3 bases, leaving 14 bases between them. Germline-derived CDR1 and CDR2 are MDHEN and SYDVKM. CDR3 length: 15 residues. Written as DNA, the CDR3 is TGTGCCAGCGGGTTTACAGCATTTGGGGCCAACGTCCTGACTTTC. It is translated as CASGFTAFGANVLTF.

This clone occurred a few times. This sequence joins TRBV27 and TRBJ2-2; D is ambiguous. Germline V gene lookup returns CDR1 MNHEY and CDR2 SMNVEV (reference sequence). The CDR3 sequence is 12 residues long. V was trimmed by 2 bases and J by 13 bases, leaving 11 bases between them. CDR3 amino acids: CASSLGPGRLFF. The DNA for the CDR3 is TGTGCCAGCAGTTTAGGGCCAGGTCGGCTGTTTTTT.